Below, 28 T cell receptor beta chains from the same sample are listed, as sequenced in a study of T cells in Graves' hyperthyroidism and ophthalmopathy. Regions amplified from RNA transcripts were the TCR beta CDR3 regions. Initially, a first-round RT-PCR of the TCR CDR3 employed the HTBI primer set. MiXCR, run by TCRdb on the multiplex PCR reads, gives a single entry per CDR3 protein. The top ten clones hold around 13% of a sample with 450,000 to 600,000 distinct CDR3 sequences, roughly 15% of them seen once. Material: blood. These receptors originate from a woman aged 40 to 55 with Graves' hyperthyroidism.

This clonotype was detected only a few times. The CDR3 DNA follows: TGCGCCAGCTCTCGACAGGGCCCTCCAGAAAACACAGATACGCAGTATTTT. Amino acids: CASSRQGPPENTDTQYF. The V call is TRBV5-1, the J call TRBJ2-3; 7 nucleotides line up with TRBD1. CDR3 size: 17 residues. Germline values: CDR1 SGHRS, CDR2 YFSETQ. After removal of 7 bases from V and 2 bases from J, the junction contained 16 bases not matched to a gene. The complete variable domain, with remaining parts taken from reference TRBV5-1 and TRBJ2-3, reads KAGVTQTPRYLIKTRGQQVTLSCSPISGHRSVSWYQQTPGQGLQFLFEYFSETQRNKGNFPGRFSGRQFSNSRSEMNVSTLELGDSALYLCASSRQGPPENTDTQYFGPGTRLTVL.

This clonotype was seen a handful of times. The chain links TRBV9 to TRBJ2-3; TRBD2 aligns across 9 bases. Trimming took 3 bases from V and 0 from J; bases not matched to a gene: 2. Germline lookup yields CDR1 SGDLS and CDR2 YYNGEE. This CDR3 is built from 15 residues. Written as DNA, the CDR3 is TGTGCCAGCAGCGCGGGACTAGCAAGCACAGATACGCAGTATTTT. This codes for CASSAGLASTDTQYF.

The sample holds many counts of this clonotype. V and J are TRBV12-3 or TRBV12-4 and TRBJ2-7, with D perhaps assigned TRBD1 or TRBD2 (6 bases each). The CDR3 runs 13 residues. Trimming took 3 bases from V and 7 from J, leaving 13 bases between them. In nucleotides, the CDR3 is TGTGCCAGCAGTTTTGGGGGGCCGGGAGAGCAGTACTTC. Amino acids: CASSFGGPGEQYF.

This clonotype has ten or more counts. V gene TRBV27 combines with J gene TRBJ2-7; TRBD1 is a possible D gene (5 bases). Germline values: CDR1 MNHEY, CDR2 SMNVEV (reference sequence). The V gene lost 4 bases and the J gene lost 1 base, with 11 bases spanning the gap. This CDR3 has 14 amino acids. CDR3 sequence: CASSSMTESYEQYF. The CDR3 region has the DNA TGTGCCAGCAGTTCTATGACAGAATCCTACGAGCAGTACTTC.

This clonotype was counted ten times or more. The chain uses TRBV24-1 and TRBJ1-2; the match to TRBD1 covers 10 bases. V gave up 7 bases and J gave up 2 bases; unmatched junction bases: 6. CDR1 is KGHDR and CDR2 is SFDVKD in the germline V gene. This CDR3 spans 15 amino acids. This chain's CDR3 is CATSQPGQGNYGYTF. The CDR3 coding sequence is TGTGCCACCAGCCAACCGGGACAGGGGAACTATGGCTACACCTTC.

At least ten counts were recorded for this clonotype. V and J are TRBV7-9 and TRBJ2-1; a possible D gene is TRBD2 (5 bases). CDR3 size: 15 residues. From germline, CDR1 is SEHNR and CDR2 FQNEAQ (reference sequence). Trimming took off 5 bases at V and 6 bases at J, with 17 bases between the two ends. The CDR3 sequence is CASSGRTRSPNEQFF. The CDR3 nucleotides read TGTGCCAGCAGCGGCCGGACTCGATCCCCCAATGAGCAGTTCTTC.

This clonotype was seen repeatedly, ten times or more. The genes are TRBV20-1 and TRBJ1-5, with D perhaps matching TRBD1 (6 bases). Trimming stripped 1 base from V and 1 base from J, with 11 bases between. The V gene's germline CDR1 is DFQATT and CDR2 SNEGSKA (reference sequence). The CDR3 totals 15 residues. Here the CDR3 DNA reads TGCAGTGCTAGAGTGGGGGGCATAAGCAATCAGCCCCAGCATTTT. This gives the protein CSARVGGISNQPQHF.

This clonotype was detected many times. J is TRBJ2-7 and V is TRBV5-1, with a weak D call TRBD2 (6 bases). Trimming left V 0 bases short and J 5 bases short, with 18 bases between. The CDR3 is 16 amino acids. Germline CDR1 and CDR2: SGHRS and YFSETQ. The CDR3 DNA sequence: TGCGCCAGCAGCTTGGCGGGACTCCTGGGGGATGACGAGCAGTACTTC. This codes for CASSLAGLLGDDEQYF.

In its sample, this clonotype was seen many times. V is TRBV5-1 and J is TRBJ2-7; unclear D gene. The CDR3 spans 12 residues. Trimming took off 1 base at V and 7 bases at J, with 9 bases between the two ends. Germline V gene lookup returns CDR1 SGHRS and CDR2 YFSETQ. This CDR3 is CASSLLSGEQYF. In DNA, the CDR3 is TGCGCCAGCAGCTTGTTAAGTGGAGAGCAGTACTTC.

This clonotype appeared a few times. This rearrangement joins TRBV6-1 to TRBJ2-7; 11 bases fit TRBD1. CDR3 length equals 15 residues. Germline trimming cut 5 bases from V and 0 bases from J; bases unmatched to any gene: 3. Germline CDR1 reads MNHNS; CDR2 reads SASEGT. CDR3 DNA sequence: TGTGCCAGCAGTTGGGGACAGGGGGACTCCTACGAGCAGTACTTC. Its protein product is CASSWGQGDSYEQYF.

The rearrangement joins TRBV11-2 to TRBJ1-5; 8 nucleotides line up with TRBD1. Germline CDR1 is SGHAT and CDR2 is FQNNGV. Germline trimming cut 2 bases from V and 6 bases from J; bases unmatched to any gene: 6. The CDR3 extends over 15 amino acids. This chain's CDR3 is CASSLRQGAGQPQHF. CDR3 nucleotides: TGTGCCAGCAGCTTAAGGCAGGGGGCAGGTCAGCCCCAGCATTTT.

This clonotype was observed many times. The rearrangement uses TRBV15 and TRBJ2-7, with 10 bases lining up with TRBD2. The CDR3 length is 18 residues. V shed 5 bases and J 5 bases; nucleotides not matched to a gene: 18. The germline V gene has CDR1 LNHNV and CDR2 YYDKDF (reference sequence). The CDR3 DNA is TGTGCCACCAGCGGACTCCCGGAGTCTAGCGGGAGCTATGACGAGCAGTACTTC. Its protein is CATSGLPESSGSYDEQYF.

This clonotype was found many times. CDR3 sequence reads: CASSQGGNYEQYF. The CDR3 DNA sequence: TGTGCCAGCAGCCAAGGGGGCAACTACGAGCAGTACTTC. The chain recombines TRBV3-1 with TRBJ2-7, with D possibly TRBD1 on 5 matching bases. V was shortened by 1 base and J by 3 bases, with 7 bases between the two germline ends. In germline, CDR1 is LGHDT, CDR2 YNNKEL (reference sequence). The CDR3 length is 13 residues.

The chain uses TRBV6-1 and TRBJ1-1; D perhaps matches TRBD1 (5 bases). Looked up from germline, CDR1 is MNHNS and CDR2 is SASEGT. The CDR3 spans 14 residues. Between the trimmed V and J ends, which lost 3 bases and 3 bases, there was a span of 11 bases. DNA for the CDR3: TGTGCCAGCAGTGATGGAGGGGTTGACACTGAAGCTTTCTTT. Protein sequence: CASSDGGVDTEAFF.

This clonotype came up many times. The chain employs TRBV11-3 and TRBJ2-7, with a possible D match to TRBD2 (6 bases). This CDR3 is 16 amino acids long. Germline V gives CDR1 SGHNT, CDR2 YENEEA. Trimming pared 7 bases from V and 3 bases from J, leaving 22 bases between. Here the CDR3 reads CASTRSVGGTSYEQYF. CDR3 DNA sequence: TGTGCCAGCACCCGATCGGTGGGCGGGACCAGCTACGAGCAGTACTTC.

This clonotype has a handful of counts. The chain links TRBV5-1 to TRBJ2-7; 9 nucleotides line up with TRBD1. This CDR3 has 16 residues. After removal of 5 bases from V and 6 bases from J, the junction contained 15 bases not matched to a gene. Germline CDR1 SGHRS, CDR2 YFSETQ. The CDR3 sequence: CASSPGTGQQRREQYF. CDR3 in DNA: TGCGCCAGCAGTCCCGGGACAGGGCAGCAAAGACGCGAGCAGTACTTC.

About this clonotype: This may arise from a read error, as a much more abundant clone is one base away. J is TRBJ2-7 and V is TRBV9; unclear D gene. CDR1 and CDR2 from the germline V gene are SGDLS and YYNGEE. The CDR3 is made up of 14 amino acids. The CDR3 sequence: CASSFSKSSYGQYF. The CDR3 region has the DNA TGTGCCAGCAGCTTCAGCAAGAGCTCCTACGGGCAGTACTTC. The complete variable domain, with remaining parts taken from reference TRBV9 and TRBJ2-7, reads DSGVTQTPKHLITATGQRVTLRCSPRSGDLSVYWYQQSLDQGLQFLIQYYNGEERAKGNILERFSAQQFPDLHSELNLSSLELGDSALYFCASSFSKSSYGQYFGPGTRLTVT.

This clonotype has a count of ten or more. This chain links TRBV2 with TRBJ2-7, with TRBD1 identical over 7 bases. V lost 5 bases to trimming and J lost 4 bases; unmatched junction nucleotides: 8. Per germline, CDR1 SNHLY and CDR2 FYNNEI. The CDR3 length is 14 residues. The CDR3 spells CASSWGTVKYEQYF. CDR3 DNA: TGTGCCAGCAGTTGGGGGACAGTGAAATACGAGCAGTACTTC.

This clonotype was observed many times. The rearrangement links TRBV3-1 to TRBJ1-6; D might be TRBD1 (5 bases). This CDR3 contains 13 residues. The V and J ends lost 1 base and 10 bases respectively, with 8 bases between them. The germline V gene has CDR1 LGHDT and CDR2 YNNKEL (reference sequence). The CDR3 DNA reads TGTGCCAGCAGCCAAGTCAGGGAATCACCCCTCCACTTT. Encoded protein: CASSQVRESPLHF.

The chain employs TRBV29-1 and TRBJ1-1; D not certain. Germline V gene data show CDR1 as SQVTM and CDR2 as ANQGSEA. V was shortened by 7 bases and J by 4 bases, with 10 bases between the two germline ends. This CDR3 is built from 11 residues. CDR3 DNA: TGCAGCGGCACTTCGGGCACTGAAGCTTTCTTT. It encodes CSGTSGTEAFF.

This sequence joins TRBV5-1 and TRBJ1-6, with no clear D. V was trimmed by 2 bases and J by 5 bases, leaving 14 bases between them. The CDR3 consists of 16 residues. Germline V gives CDR1 SGHRS, CDR2 YFSETQ. The CDR3 DNA is TGCGCCAGCAGCTTCCTAGGTGTAGGAGATAATTCACCCCTCCACTTT. Amino acid sequence: CASSFLGVGDNSPLHF.

The table lists this clonotype with many counts. The J gene is TRBJ1-2, the V gene TRBV27, with 10 bases aligning to TRBD1. There are 14 residues in the CDR3. In germline, CDR1 is MNHEY, CDR2 SMNVEV (reference sequence). J lost 6 bases, V lost 4 bases, and 5 bases had no gene match. The CDR3 DNA reads as TGTGCCAGCAGTTCCCGACAGGGGGCAGATGGCTACACCTTC. This gives the protein CASSSRQGADGYTF.

This clonotype was found many times. V usage is TRBV2 and J usage is TRBJ2-1; 14 bases agree with TRBD2. Unmatched junction bases numbered 4, after V lost 7 bases and J lost 8 bases. CDR3 length: 14 amino acids. Germline V gene sequence: CDR1 SNHLY, CDR2 FYNNEI. The DNA for the CDR3 is TGTGCCAGCACAGGGACTAGCGGGAGATATGAGCAGTTCTTC. This sequence encodes CASTGTSGRYEQFF. Based on the CDR3 plus reference TRBV2 and TRBJ2-1, the full variable domain is EPEVTQTPSHQVTQMGQEVILRCVPISNHLYFYWYRQILGQKVEFLVSFYNNEISEKSEIFDDQFSVERPDGSNFTLKIRSTKLEDSAMYFCASTGTSGRYEQFFGPGTRLTVL.

This chain connects TRBV20-1 to TRBJ1-1; D is unresolved. Germline-derived CDR1 and CDR2 are DFQATT and SNEGSKA (reference sequence). Trimming took off 5 bases at V and 4 bases at J, with 14 bases between the two ends. The CDR3 spans 13 residues. The CDR3 region is CSAGSWEGTEAFF. The CDR3, as DNA: TGCAGTGCTGGGAGTTGGGAGGGCACTGAAGCTTTCTTT.

This clonotype was detected once. It may be a read error: a sequence one base away is much more abundant. The J gene is TRBJ2-5, the V gene TRBV3-1, with TRBD2 identical over 12 bases. The DNA end is a closer match to TRBJ2-1, so the J assignment may be wrong. CDR1 and CDR2 from the germline V gene are LGHDT and YNNKEL (reference sequence). The CDR3 is made up of 14 amino acids. The DNA of the CDR3 is TGTGCCAGCAGTCCGACTAGCGGGAGTCAGACCCAGTTCTTC. It specifies CASSPTSGSQTQFF.

Worth noting for this clonotype: A much larger clone differs by one base, so this may be a read error. This CDR3 is missing its conserved last phenylalanine or tryptophan, likely due to a read error. The J gene is TRBJ2-3, the V gene TRBV27, with 9 bases identical to TRBD2. There are 17 residues in the CDR3. Losses at the gene ends were 9 bases for V and 4 bases for J; bases not matched to a gene: 17. Germline lookup yields CDR1 MNHEY and CDR2 SMNVEV (reference sequence). CDR3 DNA: TGTGCCAGTGTATCGGTGGGGCGGGAGGGCCTCGCAGATACGCAGTATTCT. This sequence encodes CASVSVGREGLADTQYS.

The genes are TRBV20-1 and TRBJ1-5; tentatively, D is TRBD1 (6 bases). There are 14 residues in the CDR3. V lost 5 bases and J 1 base, leaving 12 bases between the germline ends. Germline values: CDR1 DFQATT, CDR2 SNEGSKA (reference sequence). CDR3 DNA: TGCAGTGCTGGGGGAGGACAGAGCAATCAGCCCCAGCATTTT. Translation gives CSAGGGQSNQPQHF.

This clonotype was detected a few times. The chain links TRBV5-1 to TRBJ2-7, with 9 bases fitting TRBD1. CDR3 size: 14 residues. CDR1 is SGHRS, CDR2 YFSETQ, per germline. After removal of 9 bases from V and 4 bases from J, the junction contained 11 bases not matched to a gene. CDR3: CATSPGTGTYEQYF. DNA for the CDR3: TGCGCCACTTCTCCCGGGACAGGGACTTACGAGCAGTACTTC.